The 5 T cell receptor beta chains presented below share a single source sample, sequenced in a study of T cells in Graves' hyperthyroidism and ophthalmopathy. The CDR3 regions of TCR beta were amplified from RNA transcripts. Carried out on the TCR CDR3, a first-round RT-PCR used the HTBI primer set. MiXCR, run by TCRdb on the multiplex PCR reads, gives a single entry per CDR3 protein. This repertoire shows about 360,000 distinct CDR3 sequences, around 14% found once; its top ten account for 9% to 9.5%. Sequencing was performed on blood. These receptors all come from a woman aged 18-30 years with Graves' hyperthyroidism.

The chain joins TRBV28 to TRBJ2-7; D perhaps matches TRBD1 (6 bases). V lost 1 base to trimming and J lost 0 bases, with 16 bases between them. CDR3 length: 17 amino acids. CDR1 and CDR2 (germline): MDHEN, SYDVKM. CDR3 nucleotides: TGTGCCAGCAGTTTATTTCCGGGGACAACGAGCTCCTACGAGCAGTACTTC. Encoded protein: CASSLFPGTTSSYEQYF.

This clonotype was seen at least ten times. Here the CDR3 reads CASSLYGTPSTEAFF. DNA of the CDR3: TGTGCCAGCAGTTTATACGGGACTCCGAGCACTGAAGCTTTCTTT. V usage is TRBV28 and J usage is TRBJ1-1, with D possibly matching TRBD1 (5 bases). Germline CDR1 is MDHEN and CDR2 is SYDVKM. The V end lost 1 base, the J end lost 4 bases, and 13 bases lay between the germline ends. The CDR3 is made up of 15 amino acids.

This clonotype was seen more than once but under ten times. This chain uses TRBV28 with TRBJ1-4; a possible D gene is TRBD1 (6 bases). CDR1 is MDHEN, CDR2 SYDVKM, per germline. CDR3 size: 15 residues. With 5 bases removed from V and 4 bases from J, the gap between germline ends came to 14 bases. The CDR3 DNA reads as TGTGCCAGCAGTCACGGGGGGCCGCGTAATGAAAAACTGTTTTTT. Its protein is CASSHGGPRNEKLFF.

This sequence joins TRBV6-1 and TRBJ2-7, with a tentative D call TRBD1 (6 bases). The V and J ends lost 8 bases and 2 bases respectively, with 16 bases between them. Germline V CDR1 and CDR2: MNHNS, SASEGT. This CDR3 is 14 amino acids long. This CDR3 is CASGLAGDTYEQYF. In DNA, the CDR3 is TGTGCCAGCGGCCTAGCAGGGGACACCTACGAGCAGTACTTC.

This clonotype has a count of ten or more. The CDR3 is CSASDPGWHEQYF. The CDR3 DNA reads TGCAGTGCTAGCGATCCGGGGTGGCACGAGCAGTACTTC. The genes are TRBV20-1 and TRBJ2-7, with a possible D match to TRBD2 (5 bases). CDR3 length: 13 residues. Germline CDR1 reads DFQATT; CDR2 reads SNEGSKA (reference sequence). V was clipped by 3 bases and J by 5 bases, with 14 bases between them.